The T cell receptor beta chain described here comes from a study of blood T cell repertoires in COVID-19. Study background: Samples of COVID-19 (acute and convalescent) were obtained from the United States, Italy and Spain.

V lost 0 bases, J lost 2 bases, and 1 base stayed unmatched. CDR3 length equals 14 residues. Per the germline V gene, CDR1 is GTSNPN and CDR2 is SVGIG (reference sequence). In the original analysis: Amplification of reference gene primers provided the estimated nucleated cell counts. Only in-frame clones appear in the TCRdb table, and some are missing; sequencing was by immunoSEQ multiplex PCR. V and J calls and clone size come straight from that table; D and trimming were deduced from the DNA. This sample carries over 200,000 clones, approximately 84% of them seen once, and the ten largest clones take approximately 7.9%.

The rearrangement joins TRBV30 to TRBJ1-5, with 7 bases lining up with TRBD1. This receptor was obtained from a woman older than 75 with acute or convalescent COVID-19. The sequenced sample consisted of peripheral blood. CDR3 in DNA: TGTGCCTGGAGTGTTACAGGGGGCAATCAGCCCCAGCATTTT. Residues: CAWSVTGGNQPQHF.